The clone carrying this TCR beta chain has only a few counts. As yet, its antigen is unknown. Germline V CDR1 and CDR2: SQVTM, ANQGSEA. This CDR3 is built from 15 residues. The J segment lost 0 bases and the V segment lost 4 bases, leaving 5 bases of the junction unmatched. These data originate in a study of T cells after yellow fever vaccination. General observations from the study: Most clones from primary vaccination were detected again post-booster (roughly 96% CD4, 88% CD8). The study found a weaker secondary response that peaked faster, day 5 versus 15. Contamination by abundant bulk-population clonotypes could be present in FACS-sorted repertoires.

In making TCR cDNA, 5'RACE template switching added a universal primer site and UMIs to it. TCRdb re-derived calls from the 5' RACE reads in MiXCR, one entry per CDR3 protein. Of 450,000 to 600,000 distinct CDR3 sequences listed, roughly 14% are singletons. Here the sequenced sample was PBMCs, taken on the day of the yellow fever booster vaccination. The rearrangement uses TRBV29-1 and TRBJ2-2, with TRBD1 identical over 7 bases. This receptor was identified in a man aged 25-40 years who received the YFV17D yellow fever vaccine. The CDR3 loop is CSVGTGTANTGELFF. The CDR3 bases are TGCAGCGTTGGGACCGGGACAGCGAACACCGGGGAGCTGTTTTTT.